Listed here are 3 T cell receptor beta chains from one sample, sequenced in a study of blood T cells in healthy people across ages. PCR was performed a second time for about 7 to 11 cycles using a sample-barcoded 5' primer and a J-beta primer mix. MiXCR, run by TCRdb on the 5' RACE reads, gives a single entry per CDR3 protein. The sample carries approximately 900,000 distinct CDR3 sequences, roughly 29% recorded once. A further study also used this sample, focusing on T cells of mothers and their children.

The sequencing input was blood. The source is a woman aged 40 to 50 in good health.

The chain has TRBV21-1 and TRBJ2-4; no DNA check was done on the table's D call, TRBD1. TRBV21-1 is recorded as a pseudogene. The CDR3 has 20 amino acids. CDR3 residues: CASSKGGGDRRLQSKNIQYF. The CDR3 DNA reads TGTGCCAGCAGCAAAGGGGGAGGAGACAGGCGCCTTCAATCCAAAAACATTCAGTACTTC.

This clonotype was detected ten times or more. CDR3 sequence: CASSLVPRVAKNIQYF. The DNA of the CDR3 is TGTGCCAGCAGTTTAGTCCCTAGGGTAGCCAAAAACATTCAGTACTTC. The chain employs TRBV12-3 or TRBV12-4 and TRBJ2-4; D gene ambiguous. There are 16 residues in the CDR3. V was pared by 1 base and J by 0 bases, with 10 bases between.

This clonotype was picked up many times. The chain has TRBV12-3 or TRBV12-4 and TRBJ2-7; D is undetermined. The CDR3 spans 13 residues. Deletions cut 5 bases from V and 5 bases from J, with 13 bases between. The CDR3 bases are TGTGCCAGCAGTCTCCCCCCGAGCAACGAGCAGTACTTC. It specifies CASSLPPSNEQYF.